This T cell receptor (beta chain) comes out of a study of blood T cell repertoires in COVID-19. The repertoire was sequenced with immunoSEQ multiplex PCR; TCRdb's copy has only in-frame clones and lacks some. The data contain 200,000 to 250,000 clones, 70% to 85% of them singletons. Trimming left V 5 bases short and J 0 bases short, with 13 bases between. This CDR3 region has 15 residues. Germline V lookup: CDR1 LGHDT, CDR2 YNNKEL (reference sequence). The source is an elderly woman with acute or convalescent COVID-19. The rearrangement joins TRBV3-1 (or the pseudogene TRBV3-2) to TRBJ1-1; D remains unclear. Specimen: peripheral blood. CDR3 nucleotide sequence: TGTGCCAGCAGCGCGCGCCCGGGTGTGAACACTGAAGCTTTCTTT. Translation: CASSARPGVNTEAFF.